These 8 T cell receptor beta chains were sequenced from one sample in a study of shared clonotypes between healthy human individuals. Method: immunoSEQ multiplex PCR; TCRdb's copy keeps in-frame clones and lacks some. The sample carries about 1.5 million clones, nearly 99% recorded once. The specimen sequenced was naive CD4+ T cells sorted from blood. Stated subset: CD45RA+ positively selected. These receptors all come from a man between 25 and 39 years old in good health.

In nucleotides, the CDR3 is TGTGCCAGTAGTCCGGACAAGTTAGCCAAAAACATTCAGTACTTC. Translated, it gives CASSPDKLAKNIQYF. The chain carries TRBV19 and TRBJ2-4, with D perhaps matching TRBD1 (5 bases). V shed 5 bases and J shed 0 bases, with 11 bases lying between them. Germline V gives CDR1 LNHDA, CDR2 SQIVND (reference sequence). This CDR3 region has 15 residues.

The V call is TRBV27, the J call TRBJ2-2, with D perhaps TRBD2 (5 bases). The CDR3 totals 14 residues. Germline V gene data show CDR1 as MNHEY and CDR2 as SMNVEV (reference sequence). V was cut by 1 base and J by 5 bases, with 8 bases left in between. The CDR3 protein is CASSLLSGTGELFF. For the CDR3, the DNA is TGTGCCAGCAGTTTATTGTCGGGAACCGGGGAGCTGTTTTTT.

The chain has TRBV18 and TRBJ2-7, with D perhaps TRBD2 (5 bases). Per germline, CDR1 KGHSH and CDR2 LQKENI. V was pared by 3 bases and J by 5 bases, with 11 bases between. The CDR3 runs 13 residues. The CDR3 DNA reads TGTGCCAGCTCACCCACCGCGGGTCACGAGCAGTACTTC. Protein: CASSPTAGHEQYF.

V usage is TRBV18 and J usage is TRBJ1-1; no definite D call. The CDR3 consists of 19 residues. Germline V gene data show CDR1 as KGHSH and CDR2 as LQKENI. V shed 1 base and J shed 1 base, with 22 bases lying between them. The CDR3 is CASSPLMSHVAPANTEAFF. DNA for the CDR3: TGTGCCAGCTCACCACTTATGTCACATGTAGCCCCGGCGAACACTGAAGCTTTCTTT.

This chain uses TRBV6-5 with TRBJ2-3; TRBD1 or TRBD2 may be the D gene (7 bases each). CDR1 MNHEY and CDR2 SVGAGI come from the germline V gene. This CDR3 region has 12 residues. Trimming stripped 6 bases from V and 6 bases from J, with 10 bases between. The CDR3 bases are TGTGCCAGCAGCAGGGGGGGGGATACGCAGTATTTT. Translating gives CASSRGGDTQYF.

This chain connects TRBV19 to TRBJ1-1; TRBD1 aligns across 9 bases. CDR1 is LNHDA and CDR2 is SQIVND in the germline V gene (reference sequence). Trimming cost V 4 bases and J 4 bases; bases outside gene matches: 7. The CDR3 has 15 residues. As DNA, the CDR3 is TGTGCCAGTAGTACACGGACAGGGGTGCCCACTGAAGCTTTCTTT. It specifies CASSTRTGVPTEAFF.

The chain links TRBV6-1 to TRBJ2-1; a possible D gene is TRBD2 (5 bases). Trimming took 5 bases from V and 9 from J, leaving 11 bases between them. Germline lookup yields CDR1 MNHNS and CDR2 SASEGT. The length of the CDR3 is 12 residues. CDR3 loop: CASSFSAGEQFF. As DNA, the CDR3 is TGTGCCAGCAGTTTTAGCGCAGGTGAGCAGTTCTTC.

This rearrangement joins TRBV11-2 to TRBJ2-2, with 10 bases matching TRBD2. Germline CDR1 SGHAT, CDR2 FQNNGV. This CDR3 region has 16 residues. J was trimmed by 1 base and V by 6 bases; bases with no gene match: 5. CDR3 protein: CASRVSSGGNTGELFF. The CDR3 nucleotides read TGTGCCAGCAGAGTCTCTAGCGGGGGGAACACCGGGGAGCTGTTTTTT.